This TCR beta chain was retrieved from a study of T cells in Graves' hyperthyroidism and ophthalmopathy. Study-wide context: The blood sample was taken at first diagnosis, before treatment began.

The CDR3 covers 14 residues. CDR1 and CDR2 from the germline V gene are SGHNT and YYREEE (reference sequence). After removal of 3 bases from V and 6 bases from J, the junction contained 7 bases not matched to a gene. TCR beta CDR3 sequences were amplified from RNA transcripts. An initial round of RT-PCR targeting the TCR CDR3 relied on the HTBI primer set. TCRdb itself ran the multiplex PCR reads through MiXCR, one entry per CDR3 protein. The table includes 200,000 to 250,000 distinct CDR3 sequences, 17% detected once. Stable Graves' hyperthyroidism denoted no ophthalmopathy progression over 18 months.

The TCR comes from a woman between 45 and 60 years old with Graves' hyperthyroidism. The V gene is TRBV5-4, the J gene TRBJ1-1, with 8 nucleotides matching TRBD1. Source material: blood. In nucleotides, the CDR3 is TGTGCCAGCAGCTCAGGACAGGGACGGGCTGAAGCTTTCTTT. As protein: CASSSGQGRAEAFF.